This is a list of T cell receptor beta chains from one sample in a study of blood T cell repertoires in COVID-19. The assay was immunoSEQ multiplex PCR, and TCRdb's table has in-frame clones only and misses some. The sample includes under 300,000 clones, about 70% seen only once; the top ten take about 3%. Material for sequencing was peripheral blood. These receptors came from an elderly woman with acute or convalescent COVID-19. The CDR3 runs from the conserved cysteine through the conserved F or W. Each record gives: CDR3 protein, CDR3 DNA, clone size, J gene, D gene, V gene. A D gene is named only where the DNA matches it firmly. Clone size is shown for a subset of rows, as once, few, many or a class of expanded clone.

CDR3aa: CASNRDINQQYF
CDR3nt: TGTGCCAGCAATCGGGACATCAATCAGCAGTACTTC
abundance: .
j_gene: TRBJ2-7
d_gene: .
v_gene: TRBV2

CDR3aa: CASSQNRGQGTGELFF
CDR3nt: TGTGCCAGCAGCCAAAACAGGGGCCAGGGGACCGGGGAGCTGTTTTTT
abundance: few
j_gene: TRBJ2-2
d_gene: TRBD1
v_gene: TRBV4-2

CDR3aa: CASSRDMSYEQYF
CDR3nt: TGTGCCAGCAGCCGGGACATGTCCTACGAGCAGTACTTC
abundance: .
j_gene: TRBJ2-7
d_gene: .
v_gene: TRBV7-7

CDR3aa: CASPWTGSYGYTF
CDR3nt: TGTGCCAGCCCATGGACAGGGAGCTATGGCTACACCTTC
abundance: .
j_gene: TRBJ1-2
d_gene: TRBD1
v_gene: TRBV2

CDR3aa: CASSLEPGLAYEQYF
CDR3nt: TGTGCCAGCAGCTTAGAGCCAGGGTTAGCCTACGAGCAGTACTTC
abundance: .
j_gene: TRBJ2-7
d_gene: .
v_gene: TRBV11-2

CDR3aa: CASSMRQGTGNTIYF
CDR3nt: TGTGCCAGTAGTATGCGACAGGGGACTGGAAACACCATATATTTT
abundance: few
j_gene: TRBJ1-3
d_gene: TRBD1
v_gene: TRBV19

CDR3aa: CASSTGAPPHNSQPQHF
CDR3nt: TGTGCCAGTAGTACAGGGGCCCCCCCACACAATTCCCAGCCCCAGCATTTT
abundance: .
j_gene: TRBJ1-5
d_gene: .
v_gene: TRBV19

CDR3aa: CASSSYYNEQFF
CDR3nt: TGCGCCAGCAGCTCCTATTACAATGAGCAGTTCTTC
abundance: .
j_gene: TRBJ2-1
d_gene: .
v_gene: TRBV5-1

CDR3aa: CASSLAGQGEWNTIYF
CDR3nt: TGTGCCAGCAGCTTGGCGGGACAGGGAGAATGGAACACCATATATTTT
abundance: few
j_gene: TRBJ1-3
d_gene: TRBD1
v_gene: TRBV5-8

CDR3aa: CASSQEHGTGVSPLHF
CDR3nt: TGCGCCAGCAGCCAAGAACATGGGACAGGGGTTTCACCCCTCCACTTT
abundance: .
j_gene: TRBJ1-6
d_gene: TRBD1
v_gene: TRBV4-3

CDR3aa: CASSQISNNEQFF
CDR3nt: TGTGCCAGCAGTCAAATCTCTAACAATGAGCAGTTCTTC
abundance: .
j_gene: TRBJ2-1
d_gene: .
v_gene: TRBV12-3/TRBV12-4

CDR3aa: CASSPDQETQYF
CDR3nt: TGCGCCAGCAGCCCTGACCAAGAGACCCAGTACTTC
abundance: .
j_gene: TRBJ2-5
d_gene: .
v_gene: TRBV5-1

CDR3aa: CASSQKRTRLPPFSGNTIYF
CDR3nt: TGTGCCAGCAGCCAAAAAAGGACCCGACTACCCCCCTTCTCTGGAAACACCATATATTTT
abundance: .
j_gene: TRBJ1-3
d_gene: .
v_gene: TRBV3-1/TRBV3-2

CDR3aa: CASSHPGQPGGGGSGNTIYF
CDR3nt: TGTGCCAGCAGCCACCCGGGACAGCCGGGAGGGGGGGGCTCTGGAAACACCATATATTTT
abundance: .
j_gene: TRBJ1-3
d_gene: TRBD1
v_gene: TRBV3-1/TRBV3-2

CDR3aa: CASSLSGPRYEQYF
CDR3nt: TGCGCCAGCAGCTTGAGCGGTCCTCGCTACGAGCAGTACTTC
abundance: .
j_gene: TRBJ2-7
d_gene: .
v_gene: TRBV5-1

CDR3aa: CASSLSAGGTGELFF
CDR3nt: TGTGCCAGCAGCTTATCAGCGGGGGGAACCGGGGAGCTGTTTTTT
abundance: .
j_gene: TRBJ2-2
d_gene: TRBD2
v_gene: TRBV7-2

CDR3aa: CASSPGTGVNEQFF
CDR3nt: TGCGCCAGCAGCCCCGGGACAGGGGTCAATGAGCAGTTCTTC
abundance: once
j_gene: TRBJ2-1
d_gene: TRBD1
v_gene: TRBV5-1

CDR3aa: CASSLASFESPLHF
CDR3nt: TGTGCCAGCAGCTTAGCGTCCTTCGAGTCACCCCTCCACTTT
abundance: .
j_gene: TRBJ1-6
d_gene: .
v_gene: TRBV7-2

CDR3aa: CASSPRGQANEQYF
CDR3nt: TGTGCCAGCTCACCCCGAGGACAAGCTAACGAGCAGTACTTC
abundance: .
j_gene: TRBJ2-7
d_gene: .
v_gene: TRBV18

CDR3aa: CASSRAGSNYGYTF
CDR3nt: TGTGCCAGCAGCCGGGCAGGGTCTAACTATGGCTACACCTTC
abundance: .
j_gene: TRBJ1-2
d_gene: .
v_gene: TRBV4-2

CDR3aa: CASSINRGLYGYTF
CDR3nt: TGTGCCAGTAGTATAAACAGGGGGCTTTATGGCTACACCTTC
abundance: .
j_gene: TRBJ1-2
d_gene: TRBD1
v_gene: TRBV19

CDR3aa: CASSQGPSGRRYEQYF
CDR3nt: TGTGCCAGCAGCCAAGGTCCTAGCGGGAGGAGGTACGAGCAGTACTTC
abundance: .
j_gene: TRBJ2-7
d_gene: TRBD2
v_gene: TRBV3-1/TRBV3-2

CDR3aa: CASSSTANYGYTF
CDR3nt: TGTGCCAGCAGTTCGACAGCTAACTATGGCTACACCTTC
abundance: once
j_gene: TRBJ1-2
d_gene: .
v_gene: TRBV6-5

CDR3aa: CASTRGTEAFF
CDR3nt: TGTGCCAGCACGCGGGGCACTGAAGCTTTCTTT
abundance: .
j_gene: TRBJ1-1
d_gene: .
v_gene: TRBV6-5

CDR3aa: CASSEWRGEIDTQYF
CDR3nt: TGTGCCAGCAGTGAGTGGCGGGGGGAGATAGATACGCAGTATTTT
abundance: once
j_gene: TRBJ2-3
d_gene: TRBD2
v_gene: TRBV2

CDR3aa: CASSVQGTNEKLFF
CDR3nt: TGCGCCAGCAGTGTACAGGGTACTAATGAAAAACTGTTTTTT
abundance: .
j_gene: TRBJ1-4
d_gene: .
v_gene: TRBV10-2

CDR3aa: CASSSGTRGYEQYF
CDR3nt: TGTGCCAGCAGTTCCGGGACTCGGGGGTACGAGCAGTACTTC
abundance: .
j_gene: TRBJ2-7
d_gene: .
v_gene: TRBV2

CDR3aa: CASSLTLAGQLFF
CDR3nt: TGTGCCAGCAGTTTGACGCTTGCAGGGCAATTGTTTTTT
abundance: .
j_gene: TRBJ1-4
d_gene: .
v_gene: TRBV12-3/TRBV12-4

CDR3aa: CASSYGADLTPLHF
CDR3nt: TGTGCCAGCAGTTATGGGGCCGACCTTACGCCCCTCCACTTT
abundance: .
j_gene: TRBJ1-6
d_gene: .
v_gene: TRBV6-5

CDR3aa: CASRNKQGVTEAFF
CDR3nt: TGTGCCAGCCGCAATAAACAGGGCGTGACTGAAGCTTTCTTT
abundance: few
j_gene: TRBJ1-1
d_gene: .
v_gene: TRBV6-5

CDR3aa: CASSLEALGVIEAFF
CDR3nt: TGTGCCAGCAGCTTAGAGGCTTTAGGGGTAATTGAAGCTTTCTTT
abundance: few
j_gene: TRBJ1-1
d_gene: .
v_gene: TRBV7-2

CDR3aa: CASSFTGGGTDTQYF
CDR3nt: TGTGCCAGCAGCTTTACGGGAGGAGGCACAGATACGCAGTATTTT
abundance: once
j_gene: TRBJ2-3
d_gene: TRBD2
v_gene: TRBV7-9